This TCR beta chain was captured in a study of T cell clonotyping in hematopoietic cell transplantation. Stated time point: recipient sample about 28 days before transplant, after cytoreduction. V dropped 3 bases and J dropped 0 bases, with 12 bases sitting between them. The CDR3 contains 15 residues. CDR1 and CDR2 (germline): SGHRS, YFSETQ. Profiled with immunoSEQ multiplex PCR; TCRdb holds only in-frame clones, not every one. The sample yields over 45,000 clones, approximately 90% seen once. This rearrangement joins TRBV5-1 to TRBJ1-1; D uncertain. Sequenced material: peripheral blood mononuclear cells, taken before stem cell transplant. The sequence was collected from a man between 60 and 75 years old with biphenotypic leukemia. Some clones in this sample may be carry-over from other donors' samples. The DNA of the CDR3 is TGCGCCAGCAGCTCTTACAGCTCCTTGAACACTGAAGCTTTCTTT. This translates into CASSSYSSLNTEAFF.